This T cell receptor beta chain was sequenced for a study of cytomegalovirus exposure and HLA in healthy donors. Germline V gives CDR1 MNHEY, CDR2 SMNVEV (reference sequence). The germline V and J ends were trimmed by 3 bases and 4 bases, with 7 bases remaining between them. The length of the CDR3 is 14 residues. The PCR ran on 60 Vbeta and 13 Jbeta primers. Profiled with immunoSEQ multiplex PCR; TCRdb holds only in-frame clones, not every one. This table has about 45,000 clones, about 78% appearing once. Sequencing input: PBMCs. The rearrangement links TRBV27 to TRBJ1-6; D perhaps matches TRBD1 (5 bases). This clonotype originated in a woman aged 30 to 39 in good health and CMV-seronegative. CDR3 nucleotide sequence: TGTGCCAGCAGTTTGGAGGGGTATAATTCACCCCTCCACTTT. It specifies CASSLEGYNSPLHF.